This T cell receptor (beta chain) was documented in a study of OX40 agonist ivuxolimab in advanced cancers. For the study at large: Patients were infused with ivuxolimab every 2 weeks at 0.01 to 10 mg/kg. Study outcomes and limitations: At 0.1 to 3.0 mg/kg, clonal expansion of CD4+ and CD8+ blood T cells had occurred by week 6.

This CDR3 contains 14 residues. Germline CDR1 is LNHNV and CDR2 is YYDKDF (reference sequence). V was trimmed by 0 bases and J by 6 bases, leaving 8 bases between them. As regards this clone: The antigen is unknown.

Generated by immunoSEQ multiplex PCR, the TCRdb table keeps only in-frame clones and is missing some. The sample gives some 120,000 clones, about nine tenths of which show up once; around 0.81% is in the top ten. The input for sequencing was CD4+ or CD8+ T cells sorted from blood, taken in a trial of the OX40 agonist ivuxolimab. This TCR was recovered from an adult with an advanced solid tumor such as melanoma, head and neck, liver or kidney cancer. The chain joins TRBV15 to TRBJ2-2, with no clear D. The CDR3 protein is CATSRDSGPGELFF. In DNA, the CDR3 is TGTGCCACCAGCAGAGATAGTGGGCCCGGGGAGCTGTTTTTT.